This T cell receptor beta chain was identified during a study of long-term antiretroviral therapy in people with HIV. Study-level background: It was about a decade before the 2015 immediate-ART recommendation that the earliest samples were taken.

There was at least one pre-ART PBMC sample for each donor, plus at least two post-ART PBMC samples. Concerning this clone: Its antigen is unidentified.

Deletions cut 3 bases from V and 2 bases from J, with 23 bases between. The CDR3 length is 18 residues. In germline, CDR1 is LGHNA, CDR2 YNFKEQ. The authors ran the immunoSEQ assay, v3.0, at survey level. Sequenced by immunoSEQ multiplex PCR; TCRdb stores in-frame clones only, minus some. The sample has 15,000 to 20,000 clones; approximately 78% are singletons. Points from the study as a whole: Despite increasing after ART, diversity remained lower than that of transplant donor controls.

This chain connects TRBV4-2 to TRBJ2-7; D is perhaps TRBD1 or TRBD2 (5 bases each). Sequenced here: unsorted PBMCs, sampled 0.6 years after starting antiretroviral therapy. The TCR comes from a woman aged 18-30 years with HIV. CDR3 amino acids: CASSHRAGSGETPYEQYF. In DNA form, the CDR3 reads TGTGCCAGCAGCCATCGTGCAGGGAGCGGAGAAACCCCCTACGAGCAGTACTTC.